This T cell receptor beta chain was recovered during a study of T cell changes during pregnancy in multiple sclerosis. The assay was immunoSEQ multiplex PCR, and TCRdb's table has in-frame clones only and misses some. The sample records some 30,000 clones, roughly nine tenths being singletons. This receptor was identified in a female donor in good health, enrolled as a control in a pregnancy study. The material was CD8+ T cells from peripheral blood mononuclear cells, obtained in the second trimester of pregnancy.

The CDR3 sequence: CASSFRLAGPGQETQYF. CDR3 nucleotide sequence: TGTGCCAGCAGCTTTAGGTTAGCGGGGCCGGGCCAAGAGACCCAGTACTTC. The chain joins TRBV7-6 to TRBJ2-5; TRBD2 matches 8 bases. This CDR3 region has 17 residues. With 3 bases clipped from V and 1 base from J, the junction kept 10 bases outside the gene matches. The V gene's germline CDR1 is SGHVS and CDR2 FNYEAQ.